This TCR beta chain stems from a study of T cell changes during pregnancy in multiple sclerosis. The germline CDR1 and CDR2 sequences are LGHNA and YNFKEQ. The CDR3 covers 16 residues. Trimming took 1 base from V and 8 from J, leaving 20 bases between them. This clone was recorded once. TCRdb's table, derived via immunoSEQ multiplex PCR, lists solely in-frame clones and lacks some. The top ten hold about 0.33% of the sample, which has about 59,000 clones, about 94% seen once. This chain uses TRBV4-2 with TRBJ1-2; D unclear. This clonotype was obtained from a female donor with multiple sclerosis, enrolled in a pregnancy study. Here the sequenced sample was CD4+ T cells from peripheral blood mononuclear cells, taken before pregnancy. CDR3 amino acids: CASSQGSGGHLGGYTF. The DNA for the CDR3 is TGTGCCAGCAGCCAAGGAAGCGGCGGCCATCTTGGGGGCTACACCTTC.